This is a list of T cell receptor beta chains from one sample in a study of blood T cell repertoires in COVID-19. TCRdb keeps only in-frame clones here, not all; method: immunoSEQ multiplex PCR. The sample contains about 300,000 clones, around 88% of which appear only once. The material sequenced was peripheral blood. The receptors were gathered from a woman aged 30 to 39 with COVID-19, enrolled during active disease. CDR3s include the opening cysteine and the closing phenylalanine or tryptophan. A D gene is named only where the DNA matches it firmly. Clone size is shown for a subset of rows, as once, few, many or a class of expanded clone.

.	TRBV5-4	.	TRBJ1-1	CASSLVMGSEAFF	TGTGCCAGCAGCTTGGTTATGGGCAGTGAAGCTTTCTTT
TRBD1	TRBV4-1	.	TRBJ1-2	CASSFQTGSDYGYTF	TGCGCCAGCAGCTTTCAGACAGGGAGTGACTATGGCTACACCTTC
TRBD2	TRBV5-4	.	TRBJ2-3	CASSPFGLADTDTQYF	TGTGCCAGCAGCCCCTTCGGACTAGCGGACACAGATACGCAGTATTTT
.	TRBV27	once	TRBJ2-1	CASSSLRGRDEQFF	TGTGCCAGCAGTTCACTCAGGGGACGGGATGAGCAGTTCTTC
TRBD1	TRBV19	.	TRBJ1-1	CASSIGDRVNTEAFF	TGTGCCAGTAGTATCGGGGACAGGGTGAACACTGAAGCTTTCTTT
.	TRBV5-4	.	TRBJ1-1	CASSLGGVMNTEAFF	TGTGCCAGCAGCTTGGGAGGAGTCATGAACACTGAAGCTTTCTTT
TRBD1	TRBV2	.	TRBJ2-7	CASKGAGGLSYEQYF	TGTGCCAGCAAGGGCGCAGGGGGCCTGTCCTACGAGCAGTACTTC
.	TRBV6-4	once	TRBJ1-1	CASRQQGGSTEAFF	TGTGCCAGCAGGCAACAGGGAGGGAGCACTGAAGCTTTCTTT
.	TRBV27	once	TRBJ1-5	CASSPPGGGTQPQHF	TGTGCCAGCAGCCCTCCGGGCGGGGGTACCCAGCCCCAGCATTTT
.	TRBV5-1	.	TRBJ1-1	CASRLQGRVTEAFF	TGCGCCAGCAGGCTACAGGGACGAGTCACTGAAGCTTTCTTT
.	TRBV10-3	.	TRBJ1-6	CAISLGTSAYNSPLHF	TGTGCCATCAGTCTAGGGACTTCTGCCTATAATTCACCCCTCCACTTT
TRBD2	TRBV30	.	TRBJ2-7	CAWSPGLAGGPSDYEQYF	TGTGCCTGGAGTCCGGGACTAGCGGGGGGACCCTCCGACTACGAGCAGTACTTC
TRBD1	TRBV10-3	.	TRBJ2-2	CAISKPGTGTNTGELFF	TGTGCCATCAGTAAGCCCGGGACAGGGACTAACACCGGGGAGCTGTTTTTT
.	TRBV6-1	.	TRBJ1-2	CASSEAHVGGYGYTF	TGTGCCAGCAGTGAAGCCCACGTAGGGGGCTATGGCTACACCTTC
.	TRBV4-1	.	TRBJ2-2	CATGDWNTGELFF	TGCGCCACGGGGGATTGGAACACCGGGGAGCTGTTTTTT